The text below deals with one T cell receptor beta chain. The data derive from a study of blood T cell repertoires in COVID-19. Study-wide background: Nucleic acid was either cDNA or gDNA, and it came from T cells, B-cell-depleted T cells, or PBMCs.

Original handling: Researchers report that nucleated cell counts were estimated from reference gene primer amplification. TCRdb's copy holds only in-frame clones and misses some; the assay was immunoSEQ multiplex PCR. That table supplies the V and J calls and clone size; D and trimming were determined from the DNA. The table has 150,000 to 200,000 clones, about 77% seen once. The V gene end was trimmed by 3 bases and the J gene end by 8 bases; junction bases not matched to a gene: 8. CDR3 length: 15 amino acids. Germline V lookup: CDR1 DFQATT, CDR2 SNEGSKA (reference sequence). The clonotype was recovered from a woman of 80 years or more with active or convalescent COVID-19. The sequenced sample consisted of peripheral blood. The V gene is TRBV20-1, the J gene TRBJ2-1, with 12 bases lining up with TRBD2. In DNA form, the CDR3 reads TGCAGTGCTAGTCCTCTAGCGGGGGGGTCTCATGAGCAGTTCTTC. It specifies CSASPLAGGSHEQFF.